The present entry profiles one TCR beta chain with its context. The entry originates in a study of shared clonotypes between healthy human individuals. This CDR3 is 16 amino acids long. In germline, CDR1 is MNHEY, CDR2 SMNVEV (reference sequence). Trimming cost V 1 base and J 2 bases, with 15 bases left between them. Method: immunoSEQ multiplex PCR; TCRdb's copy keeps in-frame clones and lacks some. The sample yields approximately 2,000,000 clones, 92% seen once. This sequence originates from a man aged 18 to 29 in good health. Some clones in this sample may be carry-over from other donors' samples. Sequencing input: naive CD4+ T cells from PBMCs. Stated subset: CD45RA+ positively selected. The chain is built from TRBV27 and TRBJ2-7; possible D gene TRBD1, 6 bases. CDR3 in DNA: TGTGCCAGCAGTTTATTCATGACAGGTGGTACCTACGAGCAGTACTTC. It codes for CASSLFMTGGTYEQYF.